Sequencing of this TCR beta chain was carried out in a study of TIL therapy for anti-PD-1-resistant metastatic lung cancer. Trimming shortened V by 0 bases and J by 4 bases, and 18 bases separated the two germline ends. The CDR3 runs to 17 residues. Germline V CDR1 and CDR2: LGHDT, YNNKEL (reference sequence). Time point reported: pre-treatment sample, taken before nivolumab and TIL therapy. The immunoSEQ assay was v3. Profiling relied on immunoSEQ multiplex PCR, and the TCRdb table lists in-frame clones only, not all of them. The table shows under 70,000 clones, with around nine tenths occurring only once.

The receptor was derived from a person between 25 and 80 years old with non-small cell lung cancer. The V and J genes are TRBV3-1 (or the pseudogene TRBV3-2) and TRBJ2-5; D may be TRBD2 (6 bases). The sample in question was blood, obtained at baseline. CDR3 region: CASSQDLWRGGRETQYF. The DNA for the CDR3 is TGTGCCAGCAGCCAAGATTTATGGCGGGGTGGAAGAGAGACCCAGTACTTC.